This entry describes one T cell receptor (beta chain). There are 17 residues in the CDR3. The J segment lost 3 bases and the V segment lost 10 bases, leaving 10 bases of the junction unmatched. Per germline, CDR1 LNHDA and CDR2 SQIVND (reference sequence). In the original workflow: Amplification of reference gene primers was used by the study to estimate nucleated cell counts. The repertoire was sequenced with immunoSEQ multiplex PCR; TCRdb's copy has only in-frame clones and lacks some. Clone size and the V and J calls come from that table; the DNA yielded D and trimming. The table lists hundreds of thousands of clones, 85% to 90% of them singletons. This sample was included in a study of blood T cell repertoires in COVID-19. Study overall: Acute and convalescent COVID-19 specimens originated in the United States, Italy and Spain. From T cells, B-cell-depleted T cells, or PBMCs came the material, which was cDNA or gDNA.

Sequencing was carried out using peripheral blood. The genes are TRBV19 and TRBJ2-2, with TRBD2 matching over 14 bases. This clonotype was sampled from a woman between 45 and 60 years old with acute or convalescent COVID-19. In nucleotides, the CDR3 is TGTGCCACATGGGACAGGGGACTAGCGGGGGACACCGGGGAGCTGTTTTTT. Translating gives CATWDRGLAGDTGELFF.